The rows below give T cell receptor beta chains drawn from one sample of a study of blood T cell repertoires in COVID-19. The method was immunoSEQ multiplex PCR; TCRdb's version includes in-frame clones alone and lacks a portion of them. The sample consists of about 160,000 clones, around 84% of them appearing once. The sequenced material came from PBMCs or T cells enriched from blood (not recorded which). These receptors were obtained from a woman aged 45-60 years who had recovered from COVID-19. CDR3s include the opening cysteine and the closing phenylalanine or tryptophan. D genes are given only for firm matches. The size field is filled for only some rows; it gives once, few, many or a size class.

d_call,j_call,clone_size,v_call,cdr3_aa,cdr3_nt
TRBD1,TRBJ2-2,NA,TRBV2,CASSEQGAHTGELFF,TGTGCCAGCAGTGAACAGGGGGCGCACACCGGGGAGCTGTTTTTT
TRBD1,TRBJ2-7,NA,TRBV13,CASSFTPGQGGEQYF,TGTGCCAGCAGCTTCACCCCCGGACAGGGTGGAGAGCAGTACTTC
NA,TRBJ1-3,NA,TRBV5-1,CASSLGSSLSGNTIYF,TGCGCCAGCAGCTTGGGTTCCTCCCTCTCTGGAAACACCATATATTTT
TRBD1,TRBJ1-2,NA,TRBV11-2,CASSPDREYGYTF,TGTGCCAGCAGCCCGGACAGGGAGTATGGCTACACCTTC
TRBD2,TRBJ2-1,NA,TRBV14,CASSQAGTSGVVEQFF,TGTGCCAGCAGCCAAGCCGGGACTAGCGGGGTAGTTGAGCAGTTCTTC
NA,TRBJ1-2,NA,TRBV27,CASSLSHNYGYTF,TGTGCCAGCAGTTTATCTCATAACTATGGCTACACCTTC
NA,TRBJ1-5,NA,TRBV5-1,CASSLGTADSNQPQHF,TGCGCCAGCAGCTTGGGGACAGCAGATAGCAATCAGCCCCAGCATTTT
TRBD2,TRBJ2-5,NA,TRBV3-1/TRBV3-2,CASSQAASGKYF,TGTGCCAGCAGCCAAGCGGCTAGCGGGAAGTACTTC
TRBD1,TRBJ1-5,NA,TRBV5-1,CASSLDPGGLSQPQHF,TGCGCCAGCAGCTTGGATCCAGGGGGCTTAAGTCAACCCCAGCATTTT
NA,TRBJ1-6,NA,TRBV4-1,CASSPRNAGAENSPLHF,TGCGCCAGCAGCCCCCGAAATGCGGGGGCGGAGAATTCACCCCTCCACTTT
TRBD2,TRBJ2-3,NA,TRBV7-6,CASSRSGRPTDTQYF,TGTGCCAGCAGCCGTAGCGGGAGGCCGACAGATACGCAGTATTTT
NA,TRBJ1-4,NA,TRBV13,CASSLQGQSRKLFF,TGTGCCAGCAGCTTACAAGGACAGTCAAGAAAACTGTTTTTT
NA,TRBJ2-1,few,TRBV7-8,CASSQDYTNEQFF,TGTGCCAGCAGCCAGGACTATACAAATGAGCAGTTCTTC
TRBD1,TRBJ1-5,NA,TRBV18,CASSLGTGGDQPQHF,TGTGCCAGCTCACTGGGGACAGGGGGCGATCAGCCCCAGCATTTT
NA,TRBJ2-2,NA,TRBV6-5,CASSPTGVPAGELFF,TGTGCCAGCAGCCCCACGGGGGTTCCTGCCGGGGAGCTGTTTTTT
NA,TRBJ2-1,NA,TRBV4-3,CASSQEVLRLGHNEQFF,TGCGCCAGCAGCCAAGAGGTTTTGCGCCTGGGCCACAATGAGCAGTTCTTC
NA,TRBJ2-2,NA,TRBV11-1,CASSLVWSPNTGELFF,TGTGCCAGCAGCTTAGTCTGGAGCCCTAACACCGGGGAGCTGTTTTTT
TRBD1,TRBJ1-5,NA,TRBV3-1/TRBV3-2,CASSLKGAGNQPQHF,TGTGCCAGCAGCCTCAAGGGGGCAGGTAATCAGCCCCAGCATTTT
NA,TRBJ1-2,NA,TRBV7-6,CASSLGRGNYGYTF,TGTGCCAGCAGCTTAGGGCGGGGTAACTATGGCTACACCTTC
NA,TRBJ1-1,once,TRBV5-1,CASSSGIRNTEAFF,TGCGCCAGCAGCTCAGGAATCCGGAACACTGAAGCTTTCTTT
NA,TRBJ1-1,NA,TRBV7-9,CASSLTPRGEAFF,TGTGCCAGCAGTCTAACCCCAAGGGGGGAAGCTTTCTTT
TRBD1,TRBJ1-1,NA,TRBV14,CASTNRGGTEAFF,TGTGCCAGCACCAACAGGGGTGGCACTGAAGCTTTCTTT
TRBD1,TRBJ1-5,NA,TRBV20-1,CSASGAGTGQLPQHF,TGCAGTGCTAGTGGGGCCGGGACAGGGCAACTGCCCCAGCATTTT
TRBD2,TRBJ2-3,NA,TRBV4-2,CASSQAQGLAGRADTQYF,TGTGCCAGCAGCCAAGCCCAGGGGCTAGCGGGACGTGCCGATACGCAGTATTTT
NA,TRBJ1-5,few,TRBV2,CASSDRESQPQHF,TGTGCCAGCAGTGACAGGGAAAGTCAGCCCCAGCATTTT
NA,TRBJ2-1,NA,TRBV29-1,CSVDGSSYNEQFF,TGCAGCGTTGACGGTAGCTCCTACAATGAGCAGTTCTTC
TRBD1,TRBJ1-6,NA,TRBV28,CASSPGQGVSPLHF,TGTGCCAGCAGTCCGGGACAGGGGGTTTCACCCCTCCACTTT
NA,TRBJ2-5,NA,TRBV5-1,CASSLEGLISETQYF,TGCGCCAGCAGCTTGGAGGGACTTATATCAGAGACCCAGTACTTC
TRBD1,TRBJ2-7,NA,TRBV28,CASSTTGGRSYEQYF,TGTGCCAGCAGTACAACAGGGGGCCGCTCCTACGAGCAGTACTTC
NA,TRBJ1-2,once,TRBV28,CASSFSVRGGLYGYTF,TGTGCCAGCAGTTTCTCAGTACGGGGGGGCCTCTATGGCTACACCTTC
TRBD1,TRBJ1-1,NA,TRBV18,CASSPLAGGSTEAFF,TGTGCCAGCTCACCACTGGCAGGGGGAAGTACTGAAGCTTTCTTT
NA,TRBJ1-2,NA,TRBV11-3,CASTVSQGRGGYTF,TGTGCCAGCACCGTTTCCCAGGGGCGAGGGGGCTACACCTTC
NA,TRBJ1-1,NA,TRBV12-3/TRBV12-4,CASSRQLNTEAFF,TGTGCCAGCAGCAGACAGCTAAACACTGAAGCTTTCTTT
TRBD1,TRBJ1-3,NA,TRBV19,CASSPGPTTGVRNTIYF,TGTGCCAGTAGCCCGGGTCCGACGACAGGGGTTCGAAACACCATATATTTT
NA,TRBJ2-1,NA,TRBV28,CASSLLGTINNEQFF,TGTGCCAGCAGTTTACTTGGGACAATTAACAATGAGCAGTTCTTC
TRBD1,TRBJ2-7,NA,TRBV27,CASSYTGGSYEQYF,TGTGCCAGCAGTTATACAGGGGGCTCCTACGAGCAGTACTTC
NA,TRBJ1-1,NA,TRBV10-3,CAIADSENRFF,TGTGCCATCGCGGACAGCGAGAATAGGTTCTTT
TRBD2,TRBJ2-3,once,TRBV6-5,CASSLVAGRTDTQYF,TGTGCCAGCAGTTTGGTAGCGGGGAGAACAGATACGCAGTATTTT
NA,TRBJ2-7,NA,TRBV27,CASSLGAGNPYEQYF,TGTGCCAGCAGTTTAGGGGCGGGGAATCCATACGAGCAGTACTTC
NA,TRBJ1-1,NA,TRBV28,CASSFGGAGYTEAFF,TGTGCCAGCAGTTTTGGGGGAGCGGGGTACACTGAAGCTTTCTTT
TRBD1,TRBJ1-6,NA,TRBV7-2,CASSLGPGGFSPLHF,TGTGCCAGCAGCTTAGGCCCAGGGGGGTTTTCACCCCTCCACTTT
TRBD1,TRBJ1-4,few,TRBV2,CASRRLFLPRTGWNEKLFF,TGTGCCAGCAGGAGACTTTTTCTTCCTCGGACAGGGTGGAATGAAAAACTGTTTTTT
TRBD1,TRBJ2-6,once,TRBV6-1,CAGNRGPGANVLTF,TGTGCCGGAAACAGGGGGCCTGGGGCCAACGTCCTGACTTTC
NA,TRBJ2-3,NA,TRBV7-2,CASSSQGGSSTDTQYF,TGTGCCAGCAGCAGCCAGGGGGGTTCTAGCACAGATACGCAGTATTTT
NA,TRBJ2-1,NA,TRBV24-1,CATSDFVPGGAGVSYNEQFF,TGTGCCACCAGTGATTTTGTCCCGGGTGGGGCAGGCGTCTCCTACAATGAGCAGTTCTTC